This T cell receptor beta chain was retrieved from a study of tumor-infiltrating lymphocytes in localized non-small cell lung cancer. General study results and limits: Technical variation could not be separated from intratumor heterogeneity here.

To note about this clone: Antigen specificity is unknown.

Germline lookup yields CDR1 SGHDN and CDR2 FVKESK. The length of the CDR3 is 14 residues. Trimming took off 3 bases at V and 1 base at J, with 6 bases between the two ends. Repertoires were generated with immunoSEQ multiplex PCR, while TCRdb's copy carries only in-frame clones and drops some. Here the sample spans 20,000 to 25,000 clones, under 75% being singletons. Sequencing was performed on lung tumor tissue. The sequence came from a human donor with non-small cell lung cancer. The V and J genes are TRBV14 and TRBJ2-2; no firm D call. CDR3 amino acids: CASSQTRNTGELFF. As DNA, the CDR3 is TGTGCCAGCAGCCAGACCAGGAACACCGGGGAGCTGTTTTTT.